A selection of T cell receptor beta chains follows, all from one sample in a study of Ad26.COV2.S vaccination and SARS-CoV-2 variants. Repertoires were generated with immunoSEQ multiplex PCR, while TCRdb's copy carries only in-frame clones and drops some. This table holds under 300,000 clones, roughly 87% found once. Sequencing used peripheral blood, obtained in a trial of Ad26.COV2.S vaccine versus placebo. The receptors were gathered from a person between 18 and 60 years old who received the Ad26.COV2.S COVID-19 vaccine or a placebo. The CDR3 runs from the conserved cysteine through the conserved F or W. The order of the fields is CDR3 protein, CDR3 DNA, clone size, J gene, D gene, V gene. D genes are given only for firm matches. Size is stated for part of the rows, as once, few or many counts, or as a class when the clone is expanded.

CASKIGGAARQETQYF	TGTGCCAGCAAAATTGGGGGGGCCGCCAGACAAGAGACCCAGTACTTC	-	TRBJ2-5	-	TRBV27
CASQRGKLFF	TGTGCCAGCCAGCGGGGAAAACTGTTTTTT	few	TRBJ1-4	-	TRBV6-5
CASSQRLAANEQFF	TGCGCCAGCAGCCAGAGACTAGCCGCGAATGAGCAGTTCTTC	-	TRBJ2-1	TRBD2	TRBV4-3
CAWSVRRTYEQYF	TGTGCCTGGAGTGTACGCAGGACCTACGAGCAGTACTTC	-	TRBJ2-7	-	TRBV30
CASSQTGSGANVLTF	TGTGCCAGCAGTCAGACAGGGTCTGGGGCCAACGTCCTGACTTTC	-	TRBJ2-6	TRBD1	TRBV11-2
CAWSLVRTGGPRLRSLHF	TGTGCCTGGAGTTTAGTCCGGACAGGGGGTCCGAGGTTGAGGTCCCTCCACTTT	few	TRBJ1-6	TRBD1	TRBV30
CASSPTGRGSGANVLTF	TGTGCCAGCAGCCCCACGGGACGGGGCTCTGGGGCCAACGTCCTGACTTTC	-	TRBJ2-6	-	TRBV13
CPSSEQPRPVGNEQFF	TGTCCCAGCAGTGAACAACCACGACCGGTAGGCAATGAGCAGTTCTTC	-	TRBJ2-1	-	TRBV6-1
CASSLRRPFATNEKLFF	TGTGCCAGCAGCTTACGCAGGCCCTTTGCAACTAATGAAAAACTGTTTTTT	-	TRBJ1-4	-	TRBV7-9
CASSGRDSGRGGTQYF	TGTGCCAGCAGCGGCCGCGACAGCGGGAGGGGCGGTACGCAGTATTTT	-	TRBJ2-3	TRBD2	TRBV11-1
CASSPGTSGRAIYNEQFF	TGCGCCAGCAGCCCTGGGACTAGCGGGAGGGCCATATACAATGAGCAGTTCTTC	once	TRBJ2-1	TRBD2	TRBV5-1
CAWSVPSTGLRETQYF	TGTGCCTGGAGTGTACCATCGACAGGTCTAAGAGAGACCCAGTACTTC	-	TRBJ2-5	-	TRBV30
CAISEPGLAGGRTQYF	TGTGCCATCAGTGAGCCGGGACTAGCGGGGGGGCGCACGCAGTATTTT	-	TRBJ2-3	TRBD2	TRBV10-3
CASSYWGINYGYTF	TGTGCCAGCAGTTACTGGGGGATTAACTATGGCTACACCTTC	once	TRBJ1-2	-	TRBV6-2/TRBV6-3
CASSSGLAGNSYEQYF	TGTGCCAGCAGCTCGGGACTAGCGGGGAACTCCTACGAGCAGTACTTC	-	TRBJ2-7	TRBD2	TRBV7-2
CASSQAPGQAGSPLHF	TGTGCCAGCAGCCAAGCACCGGGACAGGCAGGTTCACCCCTCCACTTT	-	TRBJ1-6	TRBD1	TRBV4-2
CASSMDPLRPQHF	TGTGCCAGTAGTATGGATCCCCTTAGGCCCCAGCATTTT	-	TRBJ1-5	-	TRBV19
CASSYWGRGSNQPQHF	TGTGCCAGCAGTTATTGGGGTCGCGGGAGCAATCAGCCCCAGCATTTT	-	TRBJ1-5	-	TRBV6-2/TRBV6-3
CASSLAAQGSPLHF	TGTGCCAGCAGCTTAGCTGCCCAGGGATCACCCCTCCACTTT	-	TRBJ1-6	-	TRBV11-1
CASSDSSGDRGASGNTIYF	TGTGCCAGCAGTGACTCGAGTGGGGACAGGGGCGCGAGTGGAAACACCATATATTTT	-	TRBJ1-3	TRBD1	TRBV6-4
CASSRAKVDTQYF	TGCGCCAGCAGCCGAGCTAAGGTAGATACGCAGTATTTT	-	TRBJ2-3	-	TRBV4-1
CTSSQGSSPNEQYF	TGCACCAGCAGCCAGGGGAGCTCTCCTAACGAGCAGTACTTC	-	TRBJ2-7	-	TRBV1
CASSPTGGNQPQHF	TGTGCCAGCTCCCCTACAGGGGGCAATCAGCCCCAGCATTTT	-	TRBJ1-5	TRBD1	TRBV18
CASSLGSGGSRVTDTQYF	TGCGCCAGCAGCTTGGGTAGCGGGGGAAGTCGGGTGACAGATACGCAGTATTTT	-	TRBJ2-3	TRBD2	TRBV5-1